The 26 T cell receptor beta chains presented below share a single source sample, sequenced in a study of OX40 agonist ivuxolimab in advanced cancers. TCRdb's copy holds only in-frame clones and misses some; the assay was immunoSEQ multiplex PCR. Of over 20,000 clones in the sample, 75% to 85% were seen once. This material consisted of CD4+ or CD8+ T cells sorted from blood, taken in a trial of the OX40 agonist ivuxolimab. Receptor source: an adult with an advanced solid tumor such as melanoma, head and neck, liver or kidney cancer.

The DNA of the CDR3 is TGTGCCAGCAGCCAAATTTTAGGGGGCGAGCAGTACTTC. Protein product: CASSQILGGEQYF. The V call is TRBV5-4, the J call TRBJ2-7, with a weak D call TRBD1 (6 bases). Per germline, CDR1 SGHNT and CDR2 YYREEE (reference sequence). V lost 4 bases and J lost 6, with 14 bases in between. CDR3 length equals 13 residues.

This chain connects TRBV2 to TRBJ1-5, with TRBD1 matching over 9 bases. From germline, CDR1 is SNHLY and CDR2 FYNNEI. CDR3 length: 13 amino acids. V was clipped by 3 bases and J by 7 bases; unmatched bases: 1. This CDR3 reads CASSETGGQPQHF. CDR3 sequence (DNA): TGTGCCAGCAGTGAGACAGGGGGACAGCCCCAGCATTTT.

The chain carries TRBV6-4 and TRBJ1-1, with no clear D. The V end lost 8 bases, the J end lost 5 bases, and 15 bases lay between the germline ends. The CDR3 totals 13 residues. Germline V gives CDR1 MRHNA, CDR2 SNTAGT. CDR3 amino acids: CASRRDGGTEAFF. In DNA form, the CDR3 reads TGTGCCAGCCGACGGGATGGAGGGACTGAAGCTTTCTTT.

A remark on this clone: A far larger clone is a single base away, which makes a read error likely. V and J are TRBV11-2 and TRBJ2-7, with a tentative D call TRBD1 (6 bases). CDR3 length equals 13 residues. Trimming shortened V by 10 bases and J by 4 bases, and 17 bases separated the two germline ends. Germline CDR1 reads SGHAT; CDR2 reads FQNNGV. The CDR3 nucleotides read TGTGCCACCGAAGACAGGCATTCATACGAGCAGTACTTC. Protein: CATEDRHSYEQYF.

This clone was detected only once. The chain employs TRBV27 and TRBJ2-2; D may be TRBD2 (5 bases). Germline V gene lookup returns CDR1 MNHEY and CDR2 SMNVEV (reference sequence). Trimming cost V 6 bases and J 2 bases, with 16 bases left between them. This CDR3 has 16 residues. This CDR3 reads CASRGLAPINTGELFF. The CDR3 DNA is TGTGCCAGCAGAGGACTGGCCCCGATTAACACCGGGGAGCTGTTTTTT.

This chain uses TRBV7-8 with TRBJ1-6, with 7 bases aligning to TRBD1. CDR1 and CDR2 from the germline V gene are SGHVS and FQNEAQ. Trimming removed 7 bases from V and 1 base from J; junction bases left unmatched: 13. CDR3 size: 18 residues. The CDR3 DNA follows: TGTGCCAGCACCCAGGGGGTTCCTTCGAAATCCTATAATTCACCCCTCCACTTT. This encodes CASTQGVPSKSYNSPLHF.

The chain couples TRBV30 to TRBJ2-1; TRBD2 matches 8 bases. V shed 4 bases, J shed 6 bases, and the junction held 11 bases outside the gene matches. The V gene's germline CDR1 is GTSNPN and CDR2 SVGIG (reference sequence). The CDR3 has 15 amino acids. The CDR3 coding sequence is TGTGCCTGGAACCGCGGGCTAGCGGGTCTCAATGAGCAGTTCTTC. Amino acid sequence: CAWNRGLAGLNEQFF.

The V gene is TRBV6-5, the J gene TRBJ2-5, with D possibly being TRBD1 (6 bases). The tail of the sequence fits TRBJ2-7 better, so the J call may be wrong. The germline gives CDR1 MNHEY, CDR2 SVGAGI. The CDR3 is 14 residues long. Here the CDR3 DNA reads TGTGCCAGCAGTTACGGCCTCAGGGGCTACGAGCAGTACTTC. It is translated as CASSYGLRGYEQYF.

J is TRBJ2-2 and V is TRBV7-3, with D hard to call. Germline values: CDR1 SGHTA, CDR2 FQGTGA. The CDR3 spans 16 residues. V lost 6 bases to trimming and J lost 0 bases, with 14 bases between them. The CDR3 here is CASSFPNRANTGELFF. In DNA, the CDR3 is TGTGCCAGCAGTTTCCCGAACAGAGCGAACACCGGGGAGCTGTTTTTT.

The genes are TRBV6-5 and TRBJ1-1; TRBD1 might be the D (6 bases). Deletions cut 2 bases from V and 7 bases from J, with 8 bases between. The germline CDR1 and CDR2 sequences are MNHEY and SVGAGI. The CDR3 covers 12 residues. The CDR3 region has the DNA TGTGCCAGCAGTTACGAGACAGGTGAAGCTTTCTTT. Protein product: CASSYETGEAFF.

The CDR3 DNA reads as TGTGCCAGCCCTAGCGGGAGCACAGATACGCAGTATTTT. Its translation: CASPSGSTDTQYF. This chain connects TRBV5-4 to TRBJ2-3, with TRBD2 identical over 8 bases. CDR3 length: 13 amino acids. Germline V gene sequence: CDR1 SGHNT, CDR2 YYREEE (reference sequence). The V gene end was trimmed by 7 bases and the J gene end by 0 bases; junction bases not matched to a gene: 1.

The V and J genes are TRBV2 and TRBJ2-3; TRBD2 matches 12 bases. Germline V lookup: CDR1 SNHLY, CDR2 FYNNEI. The CDR3 runs 16 residues. V gave up 3 bases and J gave up 6 bases; unmatched junction bases: 7. For the CDR3, the DNA is TGTGCCAGCAGTGACACTAGCGGGGGGCCCACGGATACGCAGTATTTT. It codes for CASSDTSGGPTDTQYF.

This chain links TRBV30 with TRBJ1-6, with a tentative D call TRBD1 (6 bases). V shed 6 bases and J shed 8 bases, with 8 bases lying between them. Germline-derived CDR1 and CDR2 are GTSNPN and SVGIG (reference sequence). The CDR3 runs to 11 residues. CDR3 sequence reads: CACQGHSPLHF. In DNA, the CDR3 is TGTGCCTGCCAGGGGCATTCACCCCTCCACTTT.

This clone was seen more than once but under ten times. This sequence joins TRBV11-2 and TRBJ1-5; 10 bases fit TRBD1. V lost 4 bases and J lost 7; bases outside the gene matches: 1. This CDR3 is built from 13 residues. Germline CDR1 reads SGHAT; CDR2 reads FQNNGV. The CDR3 loop reads CASSWDRGQPQHF. Here the CDR3 DNA reads TGTGCCAGCAGCTGGGACAGGGGCCAGCCCCAGCATTTT.

J is TRBJ2-7 and V is TRBV27; TRBD2 might be the D (6 bases). The germline gives CDR1 MNHEY, CDR2 SMNVEV (reference sequence). The CDR3 has 14 amino acids. V lost 8 bases, J lost 6 bases, and 20 bases lay in between. For the CDR3, the DNA is TGTGCCAGCTCAATGGACCCTATCGGGGGCGAGCAGTACTTC. Amino acids: CASSMDPIGGEQYF.

This chain links TRBV5-4 with TRBJ1-2, with D perhaps TRBD1 (5 bases). The CDR3 spans 15 residues. Trimming shortened V by 5 bases and J by 5 bases, and 19 bases separated the two germline ends. Per the germline V gene, CDR1 is SGHNT and CDR2 is YYREEE (reference sequence). CDR3 nucleotides: TGTGCCAGCAGTATCAGTCCTCCAGGGTTGTATGGCTACACCTTC. Translating gives CASSISPPGLYGYTF.

V is TRBV9 and J is TRBJ2-7; TRBD2 matches 9 bases. CDR1 and CDR2 (germline): SGDLS, YYNGEE. Unmatched junction bases numbered 11, after V lost 1 base and J lost 0 bases. CDR3 length equals 18 residues. This CDR3 reads CASSVNPLAGLSSYEQYF. The CDR3 DNA sequence: TGTGCCAGCAGCGTAAACCCGCTAGCGGGGTTGAGCTCCTACGAGCAGTACTTC.

The CDR3 is CASSRTSRETQYF. The CDR3 DNA reads as TGTGCCAGCAGCCGGACTAGCAGAGAGACCCAGTACTTC. V usage is TRBV6-5 and J usage is TRBJ2-5, with TRBD2 matching 8 bases. Germline V gene data show CDR1 as MNHEY and CDR2 as SVGAGI. CDR3 length: 13 residues. Trimming removed 6 bases from V and 4 bases from J; junction bases left unmatched: 4.

This chain joins TRBV4-2 and TRBJ2-7; D may correspond to TRBD1 or TRBD2 (5 bases each). V lost 5 bases, J lost 3 bases, and 14 bases lay in between. The CDR3 has 14 amino acids. Germline lookup yields CDR1 LGHNA and CDR2 YNFKEQ. CDR3: CASSSPPRGYEQYF. The CDR3 coding sequence is TGTGCCAGCAGCTCCCCCCCGAGGGGCTACGAGCAGTACTTC.

The chain carries TRBV6-5 and TRBJ2-2; D unclear. Trimming removed 2 bases at V and 0 bases at J, with 1 base between. Germline V gene data show CDR1 as MNHEY and CDR2 as SVGAGI. The CDR3 has 13 residues. The CDR3 coding sequence is TGTGCCAGCAGTTACGCGAACACCGGGGAGCTGTTTTTT. Translated: CASSYANTGELFF.

V gene TRBV5-6 combines with J gene TRBJ1-2; 8 bases fit TRBD1. The CDR3 has 15 residues. From germline, CDR1 is SGHDT and CDR2 YYEEEE. J lost 5 bases, V lost 6 bases, and 12 bases had no gene match. The CDR3 DNA reads TGTGCCAGCAACGGAGGACAGGGATACTATTATGGCTACACCTTC. Its translation is CASNGGQGYYYGYTF. Full variable domain (rest looked up from reference TRBV5-6 and TRBJ1-2): DAGVTQSPTHLIKTRGQQVTLRCSPKSGHDTVSWYQQALGQGPQFIFQYYEEEERQRGNFPDRFSGHQFPNYSSELNVNALLLGDSALYLCASNGGQGYYYGYTFGSGTRLTVV.

The chain combines TRBV14 with TRBJ2-4; D perhaps matches TRBD1 (6 bases). Between the trimmed V and J ends, which lost 6 bases and 15 bases, there was a span of 21 bases. Germline loops: CDR1 SGHDN, CDR2 FVKESK. CDR3 size: 13 residues. The CDR3 spells CASSINPGHRMYF. CDR3 in DNA: TGTGCCAGCAGTATAAACCCGGGACATAGAATGTACTTC.

The chain combines TRBV7-9 with TRBJ2-1; 7 nucleotides agree with TRBD2. Trimming took 5 bases from V and 9 from J; bases not matched to a gene: 13. The CDR3 consists of 15 residues. CDR1 and CDR2 from the germline V gene are SEHNR and FQNEAQ (reference sequence). CDR3 residues: CASSGESSGSVEQFF. CDR3 DNA: TGTGCCAGCAGCGGGGAGTCTAGCGGCTCTGTTGAGCAGTTCTTC.

The chain recombines TRBV29-1 with TRBJ2-1; tentative D call: TRBD1 (7 bases). The CDR3 sequence is 13 residues long. Deletions cut 6 bases from V and 3 bases from J, with 12 bases between. Germline CDR1 SQVTM, CDR2 ANQGSEA. CDR3 region: CSVRQGLYNEQFF. The CDR3 DNA sequence: TGCAGCGTACGACAGGGACTCTACAATGAGCAGTTCTTC.

The chain links TRBV7-7 to TRBJ1-3, with D hard to call. Deletions cut 5 bases from V and 9 bases from J, with 17 bases between. This CDR3 is built from 14 residues. The germline V gene encodes CDR1 SSHAT and CDR2 FNYEAQ (reference sequence). The chain's CDR3 is CASSPIGPGGTIYF. The CDR3 DNA reads as TGTGCCAGCAGCCCAATCGGACCGGGTGGCACCATATATTTT.

The genes are TRBV7-9 and TRBJ2-7; tentatively, D is TRBD2 (5 bases). Germline CDR1 reads SEHNR; CDR2 reads FQNEAQ (reference sequence). This CDR3 contains 15 residues. V lost 1 base and J lost 5, with 15 bases in between. The chain's CDR3 is CASSLGSERVDEQYF. The CDR3 DNA sequence: TGTGCCAGCAGCTTAGGATCGGAGAGGGTGGACGAGCAGTACTTC.